This T cell receptor (beta chain) was sequenced during a study of blood T cell repertoires in COVID-19. Study-wide context: From the United States, Italy and Spain came samples of acute and convalescent COVID-19. T cells, B-cell-depleted T cells, or PBMCs provided the cDNA or gDNA that served as material.

Under the authors' procedure: Reference gene primer amplification in the assay estimated nucleated cell counts. Assay: immunoSEQ multiplex PCR; the TCRdb copy retains only in-frame clones and omits some. V, J and clone size were drawn from that table, and D and trimming were deduced from the DNA. The sample carries 80,000 to 95,000 clones, about 87% recorded once. CDR1 SGHRS and CDR2 YFSETQ come from the germline V gene. The CDR3 spans 16 residues. V gave up 0 bases and J gave up 3 bases; unmatched junction bases: 4. Sequences were obtained from peripheral blood. The clonotype originates from a human donor in a cohort sampled during active COVID-19. The chain is built from TRBV5-1 and TRBJ1-3; 9 bases are a match to TRBD1. The CDR3 here is CASSLDGTGFGNTIYF. The CDR3 nucleotides are TGCGCCAGCAGCTTGGATGGGACAGGGTTTGGAAACACCATATATTTT.